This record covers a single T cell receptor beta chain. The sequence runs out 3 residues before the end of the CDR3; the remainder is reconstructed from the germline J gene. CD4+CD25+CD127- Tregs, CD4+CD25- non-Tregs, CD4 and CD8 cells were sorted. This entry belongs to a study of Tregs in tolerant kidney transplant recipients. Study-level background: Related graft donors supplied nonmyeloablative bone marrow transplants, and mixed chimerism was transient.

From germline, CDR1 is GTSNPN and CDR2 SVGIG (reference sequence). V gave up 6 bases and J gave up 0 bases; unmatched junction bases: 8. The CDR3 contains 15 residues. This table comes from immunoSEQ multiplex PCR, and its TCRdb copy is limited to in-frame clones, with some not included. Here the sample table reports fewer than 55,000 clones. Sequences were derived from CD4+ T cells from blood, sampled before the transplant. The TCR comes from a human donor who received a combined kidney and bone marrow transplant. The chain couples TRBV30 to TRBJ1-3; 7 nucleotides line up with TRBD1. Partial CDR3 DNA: TGTGCCTGTAATAGGGACAGATACTCTGGAAACACC. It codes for CACNRDRYSGNT. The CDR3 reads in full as CACNRDRYSGNTIYF.